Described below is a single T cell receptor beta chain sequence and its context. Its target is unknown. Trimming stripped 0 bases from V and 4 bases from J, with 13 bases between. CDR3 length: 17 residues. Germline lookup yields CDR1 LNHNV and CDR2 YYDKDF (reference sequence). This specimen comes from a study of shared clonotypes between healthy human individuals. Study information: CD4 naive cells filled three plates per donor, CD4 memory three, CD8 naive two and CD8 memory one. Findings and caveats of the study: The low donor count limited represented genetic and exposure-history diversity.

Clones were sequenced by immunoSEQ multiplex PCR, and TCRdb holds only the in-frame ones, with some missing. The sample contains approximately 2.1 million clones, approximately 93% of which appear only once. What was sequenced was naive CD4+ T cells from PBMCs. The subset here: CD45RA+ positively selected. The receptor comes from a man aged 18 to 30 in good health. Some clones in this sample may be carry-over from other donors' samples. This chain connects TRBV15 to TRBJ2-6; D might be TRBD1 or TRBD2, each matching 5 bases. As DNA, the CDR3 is TGTGCCACCAGCAGAGAGGGGCCGGGAATGGGGGCCAACGTCCTGACTTTC. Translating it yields CATSREGPGMGANVLTF.